Shown below are 25 T cell receptor beta chains from a single sample sequenced in a study of cytomegalovirus exposure and HLA in healthy donors. Primers included in the PCR were 60 Vbeta and 13 Jbeta primers. TCRdb keeps only in-frame clones here, not all; method: immunoSEQ multiplex PCR. The table includes about 140,000 clones, around 68% detected once. The sample was PBMCs. The receptors here all came from a young man in good health and CMV-seropositive.

Here the CDR3 reads CASSILGQGYNSPLHF. The CDR3 DNA sequence: TGTGCCAGCAGTATCCTCGGACAGGGGTATAATTCACCCCTCCACTTT. The chain employs TRBV28 and TRBJ1-6, with 9 bases matching TRBD1. The CDR3 totals 16 residues. V shed 5 bases, J shed 4 bases, and the junction held 6 bases outside the gene matches. Germline V gene lookup returns CDR1 MDHEN and CDR2 SYDVKM.

V and J are TRBV18 and TRBJ1-2; 7 positions match TRBD1. The germline V gene has CDR1 KGHSH and CDR2 LQKENI. The trim removed 3 bases at V and 4 bases at J, leaving 11 bases unmatched. The CDR3 length is 16 residues. CDR3 nucleotide sequence: TGTGCCAGCTCACCTAGCCAGGGGGGCCAGGGCTATGGCTACACCTTC. It yields the protein CASSPSQGGQGYGYTF.

This clone was counted only a few times. V gene TRBV19 combines with J gene TRBJ2-5, with D possibly matching TRBD2 (7 bases). Germline V gene data show CDR1 as LNHDA and CDR2 as SQIVND (reference sequence). CDR3 length: 16 residues. The V and J ends lost 7 bases and 3 bases respectively, with 21 bases between them. The CDR3 sequence: CASKPRDIGLEETQYF. In DNA form, the CDR3 reads TGTGCCAGTAAACCCCGGGACATCGGACTAGAAGAGACCCAGTACTTC.

V usage is TRBV2 and J usage is TRBJ2-3; 8 positions match TRBD1. The CDR3 extends over 16 amino acids. From germline, CDR1 is SNHLY and CDR2 FYNNEI. V trimming: 1 base; J trimming: 1 base; junction bases outside the gene matches: 4. CDR3 protein: CASSEGTGSGTDTQYF. In DNA, the CDR3 is TGTGCCAGCAGTGAAGGGACAGGGTCCGGCACAGATACGCAGTATTTT.

The V call is TRBV7-3, the J call TRBJ2-6; possibly TRBD2 for D (6 bases). V was pared by 8 bases and J by 0 bases, with 8 bases between. This CDR3 comprises 14 residues. CDR1 and CDR2 from the germline V gene are SGHTA and FQGTGA. The CDR3: CASQEGSGANVLTF. The CDR3, as DNA: TGTGCCAGCCAGGAGGGCTCTGGGGCCAACGTCCTGACTTTC. The full variable domain, with the rest looked up from reference TRBV7-3 and TRBJ2-6, is GAGVSQTPSNKVTEKGKYVELRCDPISGHTALYWYRQSLGQGPEFLIYFQGTGAADDSGLPNDRFFAVRPEGSVSTLKIQRTERGDSAVYLCASQEGSGANVLTFGAGSRLTVL.

The chain employs TRBV27 and TRBJ2-5; TRBD2 aligns across 8 bases. The CDR3 runs 13 residues. V shed 8 bases and J 3 bases; nucleotides not matched to a gene: 5. CDR1 MNHEY and CDR2 SMNVEV come from the germline V gene (reference sequence). The CDR3: CASGQREKETQYF. CDR3 DNA sequence: TGTGCCAGCGGTCAGCGGGAGAAAGAGACCCAGTACTTC.

This chain uses TRBV14 with TRBJ2-1; 9 positions match TRBD2. The V gene's germline CDR1 is SGHDN and CDR2 FVKESK. The CDR3 sequence is 14 residues long. V was clipped by 2 bases and J by 5 bases; unmatched bases: 1. The CDR3 here is CASSQLAGNNEQFF. CDR3 bases: TGTGCCAGCAGCCAACTAGCGGGAAACAATGAGCAGTTCTTC.

The gene calls are TRBV5-6 and TRBJ2-5, with TRBD1 matching over 7 bases. This CDR3 is 14 amino acids long. Germline lookup yields CDR1 SGHDT and CDR2 YYEEEE. J lost 5 bases, V lost 0 bases, and 4 bases had no gene match. CDR3 residues: CASSLVGGEETQYF. The CDR3 DNA is TGTGCCAGCAGCTTGGTAGGGGGCGAGGAGACCCAGTACTTC.

This chain uses TRBV14 with TRBJ1-3; D unclear. Germline CDR1 is SGHDN and CDR2 is FVKESK. Trimming removed 0 bases at V and 0 bases at J, with 12 bases between. The length of the CDR3 is 17 residues. The CDR3 region has the DNA TGTGCCAGCAGCCAAGAATACAGCCTAATCTCTGGAAACACCATATATTTT. Translated: CASSQEYSLISGNTIYF.

This clone was counted only a few times. V is TRBV6-6 and J is TRBJ2-3; 9 nucleotides match TRBD2. Per germline, CDR1 MNHNY and CDR2 SVGAGI (reference sequence). This CDR3 has 15 residues. J lost 3 bases, V lost 2 bases, and 3 bases had no gene match. DNA for the CDR3: TGTGCCAGCAGTTACCGCGGGAGGGTAACAGATACGCAGTATTTT. Its translation is CASSYRGRVTDTQYF.

V usage is TRBV11-2 and J usage is TRBJ2-7, with TRBD1 matching over 9 bases. The ends lost 3 bases at V and 6 bases at J; junction bases unmatched: 3. The CDR3 covers 13 residues. Germline CDR1 SGHAT, CDR2 FQNNGV. The CDR3 spells CASSFTGGSEQYF. CDR3 bases: TGTGCCAGCAGCTTTACAGGGGGCTCCGAGCAGTACTTC.

The chain has TRBV11-2 and TRBJ1-2, with unresolved D. Germline lookup yields CDR1 SGHAT and CDR2 FQNNGV. There are 16 residues in the CDR3. V was shortened by 5 bases and J by 7 bases, with 23 bases between the two germline ends. CDR3 bases: TGTGCCAGCAGCCGACTCCAGGCAGGCGGAGGAGGTGGCTACACCTTC. Its protein product is CASSRLQAGGGGGYTF.

The chain joins TRBV5-1 to TRBJ2-3, with D possibly matching TRBD1 (7 bases). The germline V and J ends were trimmed by 6 bases and 2 bases, with 13 bases remaining between them. This CDR3 comprises 14 residues. Germline lookup yields CDR1 SGHRS and CDR2 YFSETQ. CDR3 loop: CASMRDSSTDTQYF. CDR3 nucleotide sequence: TGCGCCAGCATGCGGGACAGCTCCACAGATACGCAGTATTTT.

Many counts were recorded for this clone. This chain joins TRBV9 and TRBJ1-1; unclear D gene. The CDR3 loop spans 13 amino acids. Trimming removed 0 bases from V and 7 bases from J, with 10 bases in between. CDR1 is SGDLS and CDR2 is YYNGEE in the germline V gene. CDR3 DNA sequence: TGTGCCAGCAGCGTAGACGGGGTAGGTGAAGCTTTCTTT. Amino acids: CASSVDGVGEAFF.

V usage is TRBV28 and J usage is TRBJ1-5; D remains ambiguous. This CDR3 has 16 residues. Trimming left V 6 bases short and J 2 bases short, with 17 bases between. Germline V gene sequence: CDR1 MDHEN, CDR2 SYDVKM. CDR3 amino acids: CASSPDGDIGNQPQHF. CDR3 DNA sequence: TGTGCCAGCAGCCCCGACGGAGATATAGGCAATCAGCCCCAGCATTTT. Complete variable domain (other parts from reference TRBV28 and TRBJ1-5): DVKVTQSSRYLVKRTGEKVFLECVQDMDHENMFWYRQDPGLGLRLIYFSYDVKMKEKGDIPEGYSVSREKKERFSLILESASTNQTSMYLCASSPDGDIGNQPQHFGDGTRLSIL.

The V call is TRBV7-8, the J call TRBJ2-5; 9 bases line up with TRBD2. The end of the DNA is better explained by TRBJ2-7, so the J call may be wrong. CDR1 is SGHVS, CDR2 FQNEAQ, per germline. This CDR3 is built from 16 residues. CDR3 region: CASSLAETSGAYEQYF. As DNA, the CDR3 is TGTGCCAGCAGCTTAGCGGAGACTAGCGGCGCCTACGAGCAGTACTTC.

J is TRBJ1-2 and V is TRBV30, with TRBD1 matching 9 bases. The J segment lost 4 bases and the V segment lost 2 bases, leaving 2 bases of the junction unmatched. Per germline, CDR1 GTSNPN and CDR2 SVGIG (reference sequence). This CDR3 comprises 13 residues. CDR3 region: CAWSSDRGYGYTF. The DNA of the CDR3 is TGTGCCTGGAGTTCGGACAGGGGCTATGGCTACACCTTC.

The chain employs TRBV7-9 and TRBJ2-3, with D possibly matching TRBD2 (5 bases). The germline V gene has CDR1 SEHNR and CDR2 FQNEAQ (reference sequence). This CDR3 spans 14 amino acids. Trimming took off 0 bases at V and 5 bases at J, with 9 bases between the two ends. The CDR3 reads CASSLAGVLDTQYF. CDR3 DNA: TGTGCCAGCAGCTTAGCGGGAGTTTTAGATACGCAGTATTTT.

The gene calls are TRBV2 and TRBJ1-4, with 9 bases matching TRBD1. J was trimmed by 7 bases and V by 4 bases; bases with no gene match: 10. CDR3 length equals 16 residues. The V gene's germline CDR1 is SNHLY and CDR2 FYNNEI. The CDR3 loop is CASSVLNRGRGEKLFF. CDR3 bases: TGTGCCAGCAGTGTCCTTAACAGGGGGCGGGGTGAAAAACTGTTTTTT.

This chain connects TRBV11-3 to TRBJ2-7; D not certain. V lost 3 bases and J 6 bases, leaving 6 bases between the germline ends. The CDR3 consists of 11 residues. Germline-derived CDR1 and CDR2 are SGHNT and YENEEA. Written as DNA, the CDR3 is TGTGCCAGCAGCTTCCTGAGCGAGCAGTACTTC. Protein product: CASSFLSEQYF.

V usage is TRBV7-3 and J usage is TRBJ2-3; D perhaps matches TRBD2 (6 bases). The V gene lost 5 bases and the J gene lost 0 bases, with 12 bases spanning the gap. Germline V CDR1 and CDR2: SGHTA, FQGTGA. The CDR3 is made up of 15 amino acids. The CDR3, as DNA: TGTGCCAGCAGCCCCGGGAGCGGGAGCACAGATACGCAGTATTTT. Residues: CASSPGSGSTDTQYF.

This chain uses TRBV28 with TRBJ2-3; 9 nucleotides line up with TRBD1. CDR3 length: 15 residues. Germline lookup yields CDR1 MDHEN and CDR2 SYDVKM. The trim removed 4 bases at V and 10 bases at J, leaving 12 bases unmatched. The CDR3 spells CASSSPSTGGLAQYF. CDR3 nucleotides: TGTGCCAGCAGTTCACCCTCGACAGGGGGGTTGGCGCAGTATTTT. The full variable domain, completed using reference TRBV28 and TRBJ2-3, is DVKVTQSSRYLVKRTGEKVFLECVQDMDHENMFWYRQDPGLGLRLIYFSYDVKMKEKGDIPEGYSVSREKKERFSLILESASTNQTSMYLCASSSPSTGGLAQYFGPGTRLTVL.

The CDR3 DNA sequence: TGTGCCAGCGGAGAGACAGGGTGGTACTATGGCTACACCTTC. It is translated as CASGETGWYYGYTF. This chain joins TRBV2 and TRBJ1-2, with 7 bases aligning to TRBD1. This CDR3 is 14 amino acids long. The junction had 9 bases not matched to a gene; V was cut back by 8 bases and J by 3 bases. CDR1 is SNHLY, CDR2 FYNNEI, per germline. Based on the CDR3 plus reference TRBV2 and TRBJ1-2, the full variable domain is EPEVTQTPSHQVTQMGQEVILRCVPISNHLYFYWYRQILGQKVEFLVSFYNNEISEKSEIFDDQFSVERPDGSNFTLKIRSTKLEDSAMYFCASGETGWYYGYTFGSGTRLTVV.

The CDR3 here is CASSFGQGVGYEQYF. The CDR3 coding sequence is TGTGCCAGCAGTTTCGGACAGGGTGTGGGCTACGAGCAGTACTTC. This chain joins TRBV6-5 and TRBJ2-7, with 8 positions matching TRBD1. V lost 4 bases to trimming and J lost 3 bases; unmatched junction nucleotides: 8. The CDR3 consists of 15 residues. Germline CDR1 and CDR2: MNHEY and SVGAGI.

This chain uses TRBV27 with TRBJ2-1; 11 bases line up with TRBD2. The CDR3 contains 15 residues. Germline CDR1 is MNHEY and CDR2 is SMNVEV (reference sequence). Trimming took 10 bases from V and 4 from J; bases not matched to a gene: 9. CDR3 in DNA: TGTGCCACCAAAGCCGGACTAGCGGGTTACAATGAGCAGTTCTTC. Translated: CATKAGLAGYNEQFF.